A selection of T cell receptor beta chains follows, all from one sample in a study of OX40 agonist ivuxolimab in advanced cancers. TCRdb's copy holds only in-frame clones and misses some; the assay was immunoSEQ multiplex PCR. The table includes about 76,000 clones, 75% to 90% detected once. The sequenced sample was CD4+ or CD8+ T cells sorted from blood, obtained in a trial of the OX40 agonist ivuxolimab. Source of these receptors: an adult with an advanced solid tumor such as melanoma, head and neck, liver or kidney cancer. The conserved cysteine and the conserved F or W are not part of the CDR3 here. The order of the fields is V gene, clone size, CDR3 protein. Clone size, where shown, is once, few, many, or a class for clones that have expanded.

v_call: TRBV30
clone_size: -
cdr3_aa: AWRGGLRGSPLH

v_call: TRBV11-3
clone_size: -
cdr3_aa: ASSPRAGTSGSNEQF

v_call: TRBV6-5
clone_size: -
cdr3_aa: ASSYSEGDTEAF

v_call: TRBV15
clone_size: -
cdr3_aa: ATGQGAFYEQY

v_call: TRBV4-3
clone_size: -
cdr3_aa: ASGRGRMTEAF

v_call: TRBV7-3
clone_size: -
cdr3_aa: ASTAGRGFGETQY

v_call: TRBV11-2
clone_size: -
cdr3_aa: ASSSGQTSNQPQH

v_call: TRBV18
clone_size: once
cdr3_aa: ASSQKTGAYEQY

v_call: TRBV18
clone_size: -
cdr3_aa: ASSPRKGEGAAYEQY

v_call: TRBV11-2
clone_size: -
cdr3_aa: ASSPSAGAIETQY

v_call: TRBV19
clone_size: -
cdr3_aa: ASSIAGGLAEQF

v_call: TRBV5-1
clone_size: -
cdr3_aa: ASSLRTVGTDTQY

v_call: TRBV19
clone_size: few
cdr3_aa: ASSKQGTGEKLF

v_call: TRBV30
clone_size: -
cdr3_aa: AWAGTGGYNEQF

v_call: TRBV6-1
clone_size: -
cdr3_aa: ASSEFGGAAGDTQY

v_call: TRBV7-3
clone_size: -
cdr3_aa: ASSLTGPSTDTQY

v_call: TRBV5-1
clone_size: -
cdr3_aa: ASSLKGGIGTDTQY

v_call: TRBV4-1
clone_size: -
cdr3_aa: ASSQEYGDNYGYT

v_call: TRBV7-2
clone_size: once
cdr3_aa: ASSLAVGSNSPLH

v_call: TRBV2
clone_size: -
cdr3_aa: ASSSTGGQNR

v_call: TRBV19
clone_size: -
cdr3_aa: ASRDRGGGTNEKLF

v_call: TRBV5-1
clone_size: -
cdr3_aa: ASSLQTAYGYT

v_call: TRBV7-7
clone_size: -
cdr3_aa: ASSSGLAGVETQY

v_call: TRBV5-1
clone_size: -
cdr3_aa: ASSLGGHNSGNTIY

v_call: TRBV30
clone_size: -
cdr3_aa: AWKGRGAAGNTIY

v_call: TRBV19
clone_size: -
cdr3_aa: ASRPRDRGIETQY

v_call: TRBV30
clone_size: -
cdr3_aa: AWSVENEQY

v_call: TRBV6-5
clone_size: -
cdr3_aa: ASQPTGGNNEQF

v_call: TRBV30
clone_size: -
cdr3_aa: AFGQTNNSPLH

v_call: TRBV10-3
clone_size: -
cdr3_aa: AISEGLAVRNNEQF

v_call: TRBV5-1
clone_size: few
cdr3_aa: ASSLELAGAQETQY

v_call: TRBV5-1
clone_size: -
cdr3_aa: ASTNFDQRTGELF

v_call: TRBV4-2
clone_size: -
cdr3_aa: ASSLDAYGYT

v_call: TRBV7-9
clone_size: -
cdr3_aa: ASSLDYQEAY

v_call: TRBV2
clone_size: many
cdr3_aa: ASSDNVRQRGQPQH

v_call: TRBV4-3
clone_size: once
cdr3_aa: ASSQDWGEVDGYT

v_call: TRBV18
clone_size: -
cdr3_aa: ASSPRQDMNTEAF

v_call: TRBV5-4
clone_size: -
cdr3_aa: ASSHVSSRASEQY

v_call: TRBV7-2
clone_size: -
cdr3_aa: ASSLAGQGLIHEQY

v_call: TRBV18
clone_size: -
cdr3_aa: ASHPVGGETQY

v_call: TRBV7-2
clone_size: -
cdr3_aa: ASSLLSHRHIQY

v_call: TRBV11-3
clone_size: -
cdr3_aa: ASSLEAGTLVEKLF

v_call: TRBV15
clone_size: -
cdr3_aa: ATSSLQRDLQY

v_call: TRBV29-1
clone_size: -
cdr3_aa: SVEAQGGTDTQY

v_call: TRBV9
clone_size: -
cdr3_aa: ASSVAAGGRTDTQY

v_call: TRBV2
clone_size: -
cdr3_aa: ASSSLGTGLIEQY

v_call: TRBV9
clone_size: -
cdr3_aa: ASSVGDSRQPQH